This paragraph reports one T cell receptor (beta chain). This record belongs to a study of blood T cell repertoires in COVID-19. CDR1 PRHDT and CDR2 FYEKMQ come from the germline V gene (reference sequence). J was trimmed by 3 bases and V by 4 bases; bases with no gene match: 6. CDR3 length equals 15 residues. Profiling relied on immunoSEQ multiplex PCR, and the TCRdb table lists in-frame clones only, not all of them. The data hold fewer than 400,000 clones, with about nine tenths observed a single time. The chain recombines TRBV13 with TRBJ2-7; 10 bases agree with TRBD1. The receptor comes from a woman in her thirties with COVID-19, enrolled during active disease. The sample consisted of peripheral blood. The CDR3 here is CASSWRTGGHYEQYF. For the CDR3, the DNA is TGTGCCAGCAGCTGGCGGACAGGGGGGCACTACGAGCAGTACTTC.